This TCR beta chain is from a study of cytomegalovirus exposure and HLA in healthy donors. PCR used 60 Vbeta primers and 13 Jbeta primers. Libraries were prepared by immunoSEQ multiplex PCR; TCRdb keeps only in-frame clonotypes and omits some of them. The repertoire holds around 90,000 clones, with more than 55% as singletons. The specimen was PBMCs. This TCR came from a human donor in good health.

The CDR3, as DNA: TGTGCCAGCAGCTTGACAGATGGCGGCTACACCTTC. Its translation: CASSLTDGGYTF. This chain uses TRBV11-2 with TRBJ1-2, with D perhaps TRBD1 (5 bases). This CDR3 spans 12 amino acids. Germline CDR1 reads SGHAT; CDR2 reads FQNNGV. Trimming cost V 3 bases and J 8 bases, with 10 bases left between them.